Below, one T cell receptor (beta chain) is given with its context. This record comes from a study of blood T cell repertoires in COVID-19. The overall study: PBMCs, B-cell-depleted T cells, or T cells were the source of the cDNA or gDNA that made up the material.

The table came from immunoSEQ multiplex PCR; TCRdb's copy has only in-frame clones and leaves some out. Of over 95,000 clones listed, approximately 91% were seen once; the top ten hold less than 8.5%. Sequenced material: peripheral blood. The receptor's source is a woman between 70 and 85 years old who had recovered from COVID-19.

In DNA, the CDR3 is TGTGCCAGCAGCCAGGTTAGCGGGGGGGGGAGCTCCTACAATGAGCAGTTCTTC. It is translated as CASSQVSGGGSSYNEQFF. The chain combines TRBV4-2 with TRBJ2-1, with TRBD2 identical over 11 bases. Germline CDR1 LGHNA, CDR2 YNFKEQ. This CDR3 is 18 amino acids long. With 3 bases clipped from V and 0 bases from J, the junction kept 7 bases outside the gene matches.